This T cell receptor (delta chain) was retrieved from a study of Vδ1+ human thymocytes. The CDR3 runs to 19 residues. Per the germline V gene, CDR1 is TSWWSYY and CDR2 is QGS. The V segment lost 3 bases and the J segment 6 bases; nucleotides outside the gene matches: 20. General study results and limits: Thymic TRG and TRD repertoires appeared highly polyclonal.

Turning to this clone: Its matching antigen is unknown. In the same sample, other DNA sequences code for this CDR3.

RNA was extracted from the cells and then reverse transcribed. The CDR3 regions were amplified by multiplex PCR from V-gene primers to a constant-region primer. TCRdb reprocessed the multiplex PCR reads using CATT. Of some 19,000 delta-chain clones in the sample, about 8% were seen once. The chain employs TRDV1 and TRDJ1; 9 nucleotides align to TRDD3. The origin of this receptor is a child younger than two who had congenital heart surgery. The material sequenced was Vdelta1+ gamma-delta thymocytes from the thymus. Sample subset: FACS-sorted CD3+ TCRalphabeta- TCRVdelta1+ TCRVdelta2- thymocytes. The CDR3 reads CALGESKSLPRGIHNKLIF. The CDR3 DNA is TGTGCTCTTGGGGAGTCGAAGTCCCTTCCCCGGGGGATACACAATAAACTCATCTTT.